This TCR beta chain originates from a study of T-cell memory formation after mild COVID-19. Study as a whole: There were largely donor-specific TCR clusters.

Using its own MiXCR run on the 5' RACE reads, TCRdb lists one record per CDR3 protein. This table has about 250,000 distinct CDR3 sequences, about 16% appearing once. As regards this clonotype: Its antigen is not known.

Study-wide points: Day 37-peaking second-wave clones had unconfirmed SARS-CoV-2 specificity. Contracting CD8+ clones were enriched in EMRA, CD4+ mainly in CM and EM. Later expanders leaned toward CD4+, whereas clones contracting from day 15 to 85 were balanced CD4/CD8.

This clonotype was obtained from an adult woman who had mild COVID-19 (a few samples of this study predate the infection). Cell type and time point are not known. The sequenced sample consisted of PBMCs or a T cell subset sorted from them (not recorded which).

The CDR3 DNA reads TGTGCCAGCAGCATCCGGGACACAGTAAATGTGAACACTGAAGCTTTCTTT. Its translation is CASSIRDTVNVNTEAFF. This sequence joins TRBV9 and TRBJ1-1, with D perhaps matching TRBD1 (6 bases). Trimming removed 4 bases from V and 0 bases from J, with 19 bases in between. Germline CDR1 SGDLS, CDR2 YYNGEE. CDR3 length equals 17 residues.